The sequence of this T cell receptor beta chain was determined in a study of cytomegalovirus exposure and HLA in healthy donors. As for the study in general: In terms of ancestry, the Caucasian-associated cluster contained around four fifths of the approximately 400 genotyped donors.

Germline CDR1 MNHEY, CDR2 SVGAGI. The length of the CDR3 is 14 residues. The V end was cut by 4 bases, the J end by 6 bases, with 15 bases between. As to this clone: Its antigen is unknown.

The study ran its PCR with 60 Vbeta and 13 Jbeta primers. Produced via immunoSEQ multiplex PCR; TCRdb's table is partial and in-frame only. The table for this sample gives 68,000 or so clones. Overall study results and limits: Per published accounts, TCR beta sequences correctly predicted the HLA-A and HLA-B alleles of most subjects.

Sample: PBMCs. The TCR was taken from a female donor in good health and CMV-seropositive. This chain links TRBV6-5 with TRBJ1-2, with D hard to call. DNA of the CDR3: TGTGCCAGCAGTTTTCGGGAAAGGGAACATGGCTACACCTTC. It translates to CASSFREREHGYTF.